These 14 T cell receptor beta chains originate from one sample sequenced in a study of blood T cell repertoires in COVID-19. Sequenced by immunoSEQ multiplex PCR; TCRdb stores in-frame clones only, minus some. The table records under 200,000 clones, about 86% of them present only once. The sample consisted of peripheral blood. The receptor set was obtained from a woman in her 70s with COVID-19, enrolled during active disease.

This clone was observed once. The chain couples TRBV18 to TRBJ1-1, with 9 bases that match TRBD1. From germline, CDR1 is KGHSH and CDR2 LQKENI. CDR3 length: 17 residues. V trimming: 3 bases; J trimming: 1 base; junction bases outside the gene matches: 9. The CDR3 DNA is TGTGCCAGCTCACCGACCACCTCGGGACAGGGGAACACTGAAGCTTTCTTT. Residues: CASSPTTSGQGNTEAFF. Filled out from reference TRBV18 and TRBJ1-1, the complete variable domain reads NAGVMQNPRHLVRRRGQEARLRCSPMKGHSHVYWYRQLPEEGLKFMVYLQKENIIDESGMPKERFSAEFPKEGPSILRIQQVVRGDSAAYFCASSPTTSGQGNTEAFFGQGTRLTVV.

The chain uses TRBV5-4 and TRBJ1-4; maybe TRBD1 (6 bases). CDR3 length equals 16 residues. The germline V gene has CDR1 SGHNT and CDR2 YYREEE (reference sequence). Trimming took 3 bases from V and 0 from J, leaving 12 bases between them. The CDR3 DNA reads as TGTGCCAGCAGCTCCCGACAGGATGCAACTAATGAAAAACTGTTTTTT. Translation gives CASSSRQDATNEKLFF.

As concerns this clone: The junction shows a germline mismatch at one end, possibly a read error. V usage is TRBV18 and J usage is TRBJ2-3; D is ambiguous. The length of the CDR3 is 13 residues. In germline, CDR1 is KGHSH, CDR2 LQKENI. The CDR3 is CASSVNSRDTQYF. The DNA for the CDR3 is TGTGCCAGCTCAGTAAACAGCAGAGATACGCAGTATTTT.

This chain links TRBV18 with TRBJ1-6; D perhaps matches TRBD1 (5 bases). V was cut by 4 bases and J by 0 bases, with 10 bases left in between. Germline CDR1 KGHSH, CDR2 LQKENI. CDR3 size: 16 residues. CDR3: CASSRDWSSYNSPLHF. The DNA of the CDR3 is TGTGCCAGCTCACGGGACTGGAGCTCCTATAATTCACCCCTCCACTTT.

This chain joins TRBV1 and TRBJ2-7; the D call TRBD2 from the table was never checked on the DNA. TRBV1 is annotated as a pseudogene. The CDR3 has 12 residues. CDR3 sequence: CTSSPRGYEQYF. In DNA, the CDR3 is TGCACCAGCAGCCCCCGGGGATACGAGCAGTACTTC.

This clone was picked up one time. The chain carries TRBV30 and TRBJ2-5, with 12 bases that match TRBD2. J gave up 2 bases and V 2 bases, and 6 bases lay outside the gene matches. This CDR3 contains 16 residues. Germline loops: CDR1 GTSNPN, CDR2 SVGIG (reference sequence). The CDR3: CAWSTGLAGLQETQYF. The CDR3 DNA reads TGTGCCTGGAGTACCGGACTAGCGGGGCTTCAAGAGACCCAGTACTTC. The variable domain in full, with the rest retrieved from reference TRBV30 and TRBJ2-5, is SQTIHQWPATLVQPVGSPLSLECTVEGTSNPNLYWYRQAAGRGLQLLFYSVGIGQISSEVPQNLSASRPQDRQFILSSKKLLLSDSGFYLCAWSTGLAGLQETQYFGPGTRLLVL.

The chain uses TRBV2 and TRBJ2-1; 12 bases align to TRBD2. Trimming took 6 bases from V and 6 from J; bases not matched to a gene: 3. This CDR3 region has 14 residues. The germline V gene encodes CDR1 SNHLY and CDR2 FYNNEI. CDR3: CASSTSGGLNEQFF. DNA for the CDR3: TGTGCCAGCAGCACTAGCGGGGGGCTCAATGAGCAGTTCTTC. Together with reference TRBV2 and TRBJ2-1, the CDR3 gives the full variable domain: EPEVTQTPSHQVTQMGQEVILRCVPISNHLYFYWYRQILGQKVEFLVSFYNNEISEKSEIFDDQFSVERPDGSNFTLKIRSTKLEDSAMYFCASSTSGGLNEQFFGPGTRLTVL.

The J gene is TRBJ2-2, the V gene TRBV2; the match to TRBD1 covers 11 bases. The length of the CDR3 is 13 residues. Per the germline V gene, CDR1 is SNHLY and CDR2 is FYNNEI. Trimming cost V 8 bases and J 6 bases; bases outside gene matches: 2. CDR3 loop: CASGGQGAGELFF. CDR3 in DNA: TGTGCCAGCGGGGGACAGGGGGCCGGGGAGCTGTTTTTT.

This clone came up once. Distinct nucleotide sequences in the sample also encode this CDR3. This chain's CDR3 is CASSEQGGNQPQHF. The CDR3 nucleotides are TGTGCCAGCAGTGAACAGGGTGGCAATCAGCCCCAGCATTTT. V usage is TRBV2 and J usage is TRBJ1-5; D might be TRBD1 (5 bases). The V end was cut by 2 bases, the J end by 2 bases, with 7 bases between. Germline V lookup: CDR1 SNHLY, CDR2 FYNNEI. The CDR3 consists of 14 residues.

V usage is TRBV7-3 and J usage is TRBJ2-5; 7 bases fit TRBD2. The CDR3 runs 15 residues. The trim removed 5 bases at V and 5 bases at J, leaving 11 bases unmatched. Germline CDR1 and CDR2: SGHTA and FQGTGA. The CDR3 DNA follows: TGTGCCAGCAGCCCTAGCGGTCTACTGGGGGAGACCCAGTACTTC. As protein: CASSPSGLLGETQYF.

V and J are TRBV5-1 and TRBJ2-7, with TRBD2 identical over 8 bases. Trimming removed 4 bases from V and 6 bases from J; junction bases left unmatched: 12. Germline CDR1 reads SGHRS; CDR2 reads YFSETQ. The CDR3 runs to 15 residues. CDR3 in amino acids: CASSPRVAGMLEQYF. In nucleotides, the CDR3 is TGCGCCAGCAGCCCTCGGGTAGCGGGGATGCTCGAGCAGTACTTC.

CDR3 sequence: CATSGEWGSNNEQFF. The CDR3 DNA reads as TGTGCCACCAGCGGGGAGTGGGGATCCAACAATGAGCAGTTCTTC. The chain couples TRBV15 to TRBJ2-1; D might be TRBD2 (5 bases). The CDR3 contains 15 residues. Trimming took 5 bases from V and 5 from J, leaving 16 bases between them. CDR1 and CDR2 from the germline V gene are LNHNV and YYDKDF (reference sequence).

This clone has a single count. The genes are TRBV6-5 and TRBJ1-5, with TRBD1 identical over 7 bases. V gave up 7 bases and J gave up 3 bases; unmatched junction bases: 9. Germline V gene data show CDR1 as MNHEY and CDR2 as SVGAGI. The CDR3 contains 15 residues. CDR3 coding DNA: TGTGCCAGCACCCGGACAGGCCTCTTCAATCAGCCCCAGCATTTT. It codes for CASTRTGLFNQPQHF.

The chain carries TRBV19 and TRBJ1-5; the D gene is possibly TRBD1 (6 bases). Germline V gene sequence: CDR1 LNHDA, CDR2 SQIVND (reference sequence). V lost 3 bases to trimming and J lost 2 bases, with 11 bases between them. CDR3 length: 15 amino acids. The CDR3 is CASSMRDIGNQPQHF. CDR3 DNA sequence: TGTGCCAGTAGTATGAGGGACATCGGCAATCAGCCCCAGCATTTT.